These T cell receptor beta chains were read from a single sample in a study of OX40 agonist ivuxolimab in advanced cancers. Clones were sequenced by immunoSEQ multiplex PCR, and TCRdb holds only the in-frame ones, with some missing. Here the sample spans fewer than 95,000 clones, approximately 79% being singletons. This specimen consisted of CD4+ or CD8+ T cells sorted from blood, obtained in a trial of the OX40 agonist ivuxolimab. These receptors all stem from an adult with an advanced solid tumor such as melanoma, head and neck, liver or kidney cancer. Both conserved end residues are part of each CDR3. A D gene is named only where the DNA matches it firmly.

J gene: TRBJ1-5; D gene: NA; V gene: TRBV4-3; CDR3 protein: CASSQDPRQTQHF
J gene: TRBJ2-2; D gene: TRBD2; V gene: TRBV28; CDR3 protein: CASSPGLAGTRSAGELFF
J gene: TRBJ1-3; D gene: TRBD1; V gene: TRBV19; CDR3 protein: CASSLDRGRKNTIYF
J gene: TRBJ2-5; D gene: NA; V gene: TRBV9; CDR3 protein: CASSVATGTPAPETQYF
J gene: TRBJ1-2; D gene: NA; V gene: TRBV11-2; CDR3 protein: CASSTGQSTNYGYTF
J gene: TRBJ1-1; D gene: NA; V gene: TRBV11-3; CDR3 protein: CASSFDNTEAFF
J gene: TRBJ1-2; D gene: NA; V gene: TRBV28; CDR3 protein: CASSLFDRKIYGYTF
J gene: TRBJ2-1; D gene: NA; V gene: TRBV7-2; CDR3 protein: CASSLAGPEQFF
J gene: TRBJ2-2; D gene: NA; V gene: TRBV7-9; CDR3 protein: CASSLDSRVFNTGELFF
J gene: TRBJ2-2; D gene: NA; V gene: TRBV9; CDR3 protein: CASSTGDTGELFF
J gene: TRBJ1-4; D gene: NA; V gene: TRBV5-6; CDR3 protein: CASSGQGGEKLFF
J gene: TRBJ2-7; D gene: NA; V gene: TRBV9; CDR3 protein: CASSPFGGAREQYF
J gene: TRBJ1-2; D gene: NA; V gene: TRBV28; CDR3 protein: CASSLRTENYGYTF
J gene: TRBJ2-5; D gene: TRBD2; V gene: TRBV18; CDR3 protein: CASSPPGLADVYQETQYF